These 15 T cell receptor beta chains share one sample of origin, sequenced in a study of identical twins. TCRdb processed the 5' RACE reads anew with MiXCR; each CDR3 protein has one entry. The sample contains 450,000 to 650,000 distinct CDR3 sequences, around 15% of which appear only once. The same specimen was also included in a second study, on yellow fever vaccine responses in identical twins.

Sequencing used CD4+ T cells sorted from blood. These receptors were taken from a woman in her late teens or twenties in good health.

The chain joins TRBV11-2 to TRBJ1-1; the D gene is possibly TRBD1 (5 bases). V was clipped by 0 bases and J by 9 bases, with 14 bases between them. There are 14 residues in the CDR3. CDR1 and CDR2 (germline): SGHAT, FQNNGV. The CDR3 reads CASSLDGGQAKAFF. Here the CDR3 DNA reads TGTGCCAGCAGCTTAGATGGGGGTCAGGCAAAAGCTTTCTTT. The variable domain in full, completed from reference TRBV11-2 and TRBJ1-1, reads EAGVAQSPRYKIIEKRQSVAFWCNPISGHATLYWYQQILGQGPKLLIQFQNNGVVDDSQLPKDRFSAERLKGVDSTLKIQPAKLEDSAVYLCASSLDGGQAKAFFGQGTRLTVV.

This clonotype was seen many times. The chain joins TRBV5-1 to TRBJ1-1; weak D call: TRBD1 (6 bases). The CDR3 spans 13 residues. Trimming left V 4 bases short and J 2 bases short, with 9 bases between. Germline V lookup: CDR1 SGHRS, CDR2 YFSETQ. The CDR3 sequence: CASSPGTNTEAFF. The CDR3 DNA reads TGCGCCAGCAGCCCTGGGACAAACACTGAAGCTTTCTTT.

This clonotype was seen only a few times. The CDR3 DNA is TGCAGTGCTAGCCCCCATGGCGGGAGGGCCCGGGAGACCCAGTACTTC. This sequence encodes CSASPHGGRARETQYF. The chain employs TRBV20-1 and TRBJ2-5; 9 bases align to TRBD2. V lost 3 bases to trimming and J lost 5 bases; unmatched junction nucleotides: 13. This CDR3 contains 16 residues. Germline V gene sequence: CDR1 DFQATT, CDR2 SNEGSKA (reference sequence).

The CDR3 bases are TGCGCCAGCTGGGGGGACACTTTTAACAATGAGCAGTTCTTC. It encodes CASWGDTFNNEQFF. The rearrangement uses TRBV5-1 and TRBJ2-1, with D perhaps TRBD1 or TRBD2 (6 bases each). CDR3 length equals 14 residues. Germline lookup yields CDR1 SGHRS and CDR2 YFSETQ. The ends were cut back, 7 bases at V and 5 bases at J, with 16 bases in the middle.

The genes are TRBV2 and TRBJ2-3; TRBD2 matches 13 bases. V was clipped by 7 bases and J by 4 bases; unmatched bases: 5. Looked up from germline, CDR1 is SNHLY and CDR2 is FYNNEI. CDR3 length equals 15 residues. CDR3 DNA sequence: TGTGCCAGCACCGGGACTAGCGGGGTTCCAGATACGCAGTATTTT. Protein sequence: CASTGTSGVPDTQYF.

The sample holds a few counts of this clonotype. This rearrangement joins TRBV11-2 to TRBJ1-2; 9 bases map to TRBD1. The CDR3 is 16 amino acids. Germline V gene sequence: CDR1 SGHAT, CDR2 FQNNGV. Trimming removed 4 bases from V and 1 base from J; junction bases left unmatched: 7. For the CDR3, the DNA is TGTGCCAGCAGCTCCCAAAGGGGACAGGGTAACTATGGCTACACCTTC. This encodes CASSSQRGQGNYGYTF.

The CDR3 DNA reads as TGTGCCAGCAGCCCAAAACACGGGGGACCTGGGACTAGCGGGAGGGCCGCCTACAATGAGCAGTTCTTC. Translation gives CASSPKHGGPGTSGRAAYNEQFF. This chain links TRBV4-2 with TRBJ2-1; 16 bases agree with TRBD2. Germline V CDR1 and CDR2: LGHNA, YNFKEQ. The CDR3 has 23 amino acids. Trimming took 4 bases from V and 2 from J; bases not matched to a gene: 20.

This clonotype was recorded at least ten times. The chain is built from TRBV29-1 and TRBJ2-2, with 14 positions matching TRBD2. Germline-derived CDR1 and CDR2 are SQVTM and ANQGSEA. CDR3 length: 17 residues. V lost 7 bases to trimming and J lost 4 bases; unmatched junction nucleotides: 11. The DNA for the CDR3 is TGCAGCGCCCGACTAGCGGGAGGGCCCTCGTCCACCGGGGAGCTGTTTTTT. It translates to CSARLAGGPSSTGELFF.

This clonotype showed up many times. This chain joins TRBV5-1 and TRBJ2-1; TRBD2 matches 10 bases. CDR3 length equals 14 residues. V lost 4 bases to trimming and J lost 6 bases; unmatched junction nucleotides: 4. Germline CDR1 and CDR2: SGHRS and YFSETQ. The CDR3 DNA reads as TGCGCCAGCAGCAAACTAGCGGGAAGCAATGAGCAGTTCTTC. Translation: CASSKLAGSNEQFF.

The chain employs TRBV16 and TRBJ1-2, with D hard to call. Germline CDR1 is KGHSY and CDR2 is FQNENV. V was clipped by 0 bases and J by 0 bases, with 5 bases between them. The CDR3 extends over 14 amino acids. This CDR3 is CASSQSWSNYGYTF. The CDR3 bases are TGTGCCAGCAGCCAATCGTGGTCTAACTATGGCTACACCTTC.

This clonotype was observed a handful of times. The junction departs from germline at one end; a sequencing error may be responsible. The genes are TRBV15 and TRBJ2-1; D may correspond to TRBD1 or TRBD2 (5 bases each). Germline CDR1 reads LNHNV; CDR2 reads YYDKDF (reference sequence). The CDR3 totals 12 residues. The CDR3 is CATSRATGPQRF. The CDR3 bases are TGTGCCACCAGCAGAGCTACGGGACCCCAGCGCTTC. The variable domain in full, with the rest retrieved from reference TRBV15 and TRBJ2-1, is DAMVIQNPRYQVTQFGKPVTLSCSQTLNHNVMYWYQQKSSQAPKLLFHYYDKDFNNEADTPDNFQSRRPNTSFCFLDIRSPGLGDTAMYLCATSRATGPQRFGPGTRLTVL.

This CDR3 is CAISGLADSYEQYF. The DNA for the CDR3 is TGTGCCATCAGTGGGCTAGCGGACTCCTACGAGCAGTACTTC. The V gene is TRBV10-3, the J gene TRBJ2-7, with TRBD2 matching 7 bases. The germline V gene encodes CDR1 ENHRY and CDR2 SYGVKD. The CDR3 has 14 amino acids. Unmatched junction bases numbered 3, after V lost 4 bases and J lost 0 bases.

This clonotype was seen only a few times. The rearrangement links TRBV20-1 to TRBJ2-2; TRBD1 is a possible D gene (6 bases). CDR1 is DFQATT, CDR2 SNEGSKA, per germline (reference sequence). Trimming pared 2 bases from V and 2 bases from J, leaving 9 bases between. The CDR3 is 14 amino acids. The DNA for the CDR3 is TGCAGTGCTAGACCGGACAGAAACACCGGGGAGCTGTTTTTT. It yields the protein CSARPDRNTGELFF.

The CDR3 region has the DNA TGTGCCAGCAGCATTGTGTTCGGGAACACCGGGGAGCTGTTTTTT. This sequence encodes CASSIVFGNTGELFF. V is TRBV7-2 and J is TRBJ2-2; D is ambiguous. The CDR3 spans 15 residues. The V and J ends lost 5 bases and 1 base respectively, with 11 bases between them. Germline assignment: CDR1 SGHTA and CDR2 FQGNSA.

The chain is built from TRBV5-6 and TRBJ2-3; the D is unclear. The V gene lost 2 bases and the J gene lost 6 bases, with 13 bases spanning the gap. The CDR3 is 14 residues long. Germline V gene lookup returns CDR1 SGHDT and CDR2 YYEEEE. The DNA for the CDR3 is TGTGCCAGCAGCTTCTTACAAGCCGGGGATACGCAGTATTTT. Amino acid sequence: CASSFLQAGDTQYF. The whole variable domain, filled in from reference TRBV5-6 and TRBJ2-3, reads DAGVTQSPTHLIKTRGQQVTLRCSPKSGHDTVSWYQQALGQGPQFIFQYYEEEERQRGNFPDRFSGHQFPNYSSELNVNALLLGDSALYLCASSFLQAGDTQYFGPGTRLTVL.